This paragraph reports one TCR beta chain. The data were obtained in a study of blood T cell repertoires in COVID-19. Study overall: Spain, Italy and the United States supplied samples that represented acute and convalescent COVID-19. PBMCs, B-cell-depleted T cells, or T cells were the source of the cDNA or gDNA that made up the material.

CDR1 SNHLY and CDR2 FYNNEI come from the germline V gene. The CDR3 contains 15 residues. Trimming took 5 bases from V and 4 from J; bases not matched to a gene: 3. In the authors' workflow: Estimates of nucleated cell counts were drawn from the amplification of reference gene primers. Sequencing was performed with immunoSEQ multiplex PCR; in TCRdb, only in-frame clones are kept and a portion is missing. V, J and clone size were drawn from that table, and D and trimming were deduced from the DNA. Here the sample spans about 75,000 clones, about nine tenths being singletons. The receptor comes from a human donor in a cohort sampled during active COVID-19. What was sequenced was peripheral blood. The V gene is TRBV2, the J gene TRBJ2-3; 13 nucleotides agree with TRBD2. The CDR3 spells CASSRLAGGPDTQYF. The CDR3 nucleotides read TGTGCCAGCAGTAGACTAGCGGGAGGCCCAGATACGCAGTATTTT. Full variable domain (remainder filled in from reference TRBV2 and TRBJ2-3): EPEVTQTPSHQVTQMGQEVILRCVPISNHLYFYWYRQILGQKVEFLVSFYNNEISEKSEIFDDQFSVERPDGSNFTLKIRSTKLEDSAMYFCASSRLAGGPDTQYFGPGTRLTVL.